A single sample gave rise to the 17 T cell receptor beta chains below, sequenced in a study of blood T cell repertoires in COVID-19. The table came from immunoSEQ multiplex PCR; TCRdb's copy has only in-frame clones and leaves some out. The sample comprises tens of thousands of clones, around 83% of which are singletons, and around 12% rests with the top ten. The sequenced sample consisted of peripheral blood. These receptors originate from a human donor in a cohort sampled during active COVID-19.

The chain combines TRBV5-1 with TRBJ2-2; TRBD1 matches at 8 bases. Trimming took 4 bases from V and 2 from J; bases not matched to a gene: 16. Germline loops: CDR1 SGHRS, CDR2 YFSETQ. CDR3 size: 19 residues. CDR3 amino acids: CASSRRNSGGEFNTGELFF. CDR3 bases: TGCGCCAGCAGCCGACGGAACTCAGGGGGCGAATTTAACACCGGGGAGCTGTTTTTT.

This chain links TRBV6-1 with TRBJ2-7; possibly TRBD1 for D (6 bases). V lost 3 bases and J 0 bases, leaving 15 bases between the germline ends. Germline-derived CDR1 and CDR2 are MNHNS and SASEGT. The CDR3 loop spans 16 amino acids. The CDR3 DNA is TGTGCCAGCAGTGAGTTTCAGGGGATGAGCTCCTACGAGCAGTACGTC. Protein product: CASSEFQGMSSYEQYV.

The chain is built from TRBV6-5 and TRBJ2-7; 8 nucleotides line up with TRBD2. The V gene end was trimmed by 7 bases and the J gene end by 5 bases; junction bases not matched to a gene: 10. CDR1 and CDR2 from the germline V gene are MNHEY and SVGAGI. This CDR3 has 14 amino acids. In DNA form, the CDR3 reads TGTGCCAGCAAAGGGATAGCGGGGCCCAACGAGCAGTACGTC. It yields the protein CASKGIAGPNEQYV.

V usage is TRBV1 and J usage is TRBJ1-6; TRBD1, the table's D call, was not compared with the DNA. TRBV1 is deemed a pseudogene. The CDR3 runs to 20 residues. The CDR3 DNA follows: TGCACCAGCAGCCAAAACATCCTAGGGGAGCAGACAGGGGAGGACTCACCCCTCCACTTT. Amino acids: CTSSQNILGEQTGEDSPLHF.

This clone occurred once. V usage is TRBV29-1 and J usage is TRBJ2-3, with TRBD1 as a possible D gene (5 bases). Germline CDR1 SQVTM, CDR2 ANQGSEA. V was trimmed by 5 bases and J by 7 bases, leaving 10 bases between them. This CDR3 region has 11 residues. The CDR3 DNA sequence: TGCAGCGTTCGACCAGGGAATACGCAGTATTTT. Translated: CSVRPGNTQYF.

J is TRBJ1-6 and V is TRBV5-4; tentative D call: TRBD1 (5 bases). CDR1 SGHNT and CDR2 YYREEE come from the germline V gene (reference sequence). CDR3 length equals 15 residues. Between the trimmed V and J ends, which lost 2 bases and 2 bases, there was a span of 8 bases. The CDR3 DNA reads as TGTGCCAGCAGCTTAGGGGATACCTATAATTCACCCCTCCACTTT. It codes for CASSLGDTYNSPLHF.

J is TRBJ1-4 and V is TRBV25-1; D might be TRBD1 (5 bases). Germline CDR1 and CDR2: MGHDK and SYGVNS. The germline V and J ends were trimmed by 1 base and 6 bases, with 15 bases remaining between them. CDR3 size: 16 residues. CDR3 coding DNA: TGTGCCAGCAGTGAATCCACAGGCCGCCACCATGAAAAACTGTTTTTT. This gives the protein CASSESTGRHHEKLFF.

The chain is built from TRBV7-9 and TRBJ2-3, with TRBD2 identical over 7 bases. This CDR3 is 18 amino acids long. CDR1 and CDR2 from the germline V gene are SEHNR and FQNEAQ (reference sequence). V lost 2 bases, J lost 2 bases, and 13 bases stayed unmatched. The CDR3 sequence: CASSLSRRVAGDTDTQYF. CDR3 bases: TGTGCCAGCAGCTTATCTCGGAGGGTGGCGGGGGACACAGATACGCAGTATTTT.

The rearrangement joins TRBV5-1 to TRBJ2-5; 12 bases fit TRBD2. The CDR3 has 16 amino acids. Trimming at V came to 4 bases and at J to 2 bases, leaving 6 bases not matched to a gene. Germline V CDR1 and CDR2: SGHRS, YFSETQ. DNA for the CDR3: TGCGCCAGCAGCACGGAACTAGCGGGGGGTCAAGAGACCCAGTACTTC. Translation: CASSTELAGGQETQYF.

This clone has just one count. This rearrangement joins TRBV5-1 to TRBJ2-1; TRBD1 agrees at 7 bases. Germline CDR1 SGHRS, CDR2 YFSETQ. The trim removed 0 bases at V and 6 bases at J, leaving 3 bases unmatched. The length of the CDR3 is 14 residues. The CDR3 nucleotides are TGCGCCAGCAGCTTGGCGGACAGGTCCAATGAGCAGTTCTTC. Translation: CASSLADRSNEQFF. Variable domain in full (rest from reference TRBV5-1 and TRBJ2-1): KAGVTQTPRYLIKTRGQQVTLSCSPISGHRSVSWYQQTPGQGLQFLFEYFSETQRNKGNFPGRFSGRQFSNSRSEMNVSTLELGDSALYLCASSLADRSNEQFFGPGTRLTVL.

This chain uses TRBV7-9 with TRBJ1-1, with a tentative D call TRBD1 (6 bases). V was trimmed by 7 bases and J by 11 bases, leaving 26 bases between them. The CDR3 covers 15 residues. CDR1 SEHNR and CDR2 FQNEAQ come from the germline V gene (reference sequence). The DNA for the CDR3 is TGTGCCAGCACTTTTTCAGGGGCTGGAAGTCCTGGGGCTTTCTTT. Protein product: CASTFSGAGSPGAFF.

The gene calls are TRBV7-2 and TRBJ2-7; a weak D match, TRBD1 (5 bases). Trimming stripped 1 base from V and 7 bases from J, with 11 bases between. The CDR3 sequence is 13 residues long. The germline gives CDR1 SGHTA, CDR2 FQGNSA. The CDR3 sequence: CASSLEGNREQYV. DNA of the CDR3: TGTGCCAGCAGCTTAGAGGGGAACAGAGAGCAGTACGTC.

CDR3 in amino acids: CASSRALGSYQEDQYF. CDR3 sequence (DNA): TGTGCCAGCAGCCGAGCGCTGGGTTCATACCAAGAGGACCAGTACTTC. The chain couples TRBV7-9 to TRBJ2-5, with D uncertain. With 5 bases removed from V and 10 bases from J, the gap between germline ends came to 26 bases. The CDR3 spans 16 residues. CDR1 and CDR2 (germline): SEHNR, FQNEAQ (reference sequence).

The rearrangement links TRBV19 to TRBJ2-7; the D gene is possibly TRBD2 (5 bases). This CDR3 contains 13 residues. From germline, CDR1 is LNHDA and CDR2 SQIVND (reference sequence). V was clipped by 5 bases and J by 6 bases, with 14 bases between them. The CDR3 DNA reads TGTGCCAGTAGTGCAGTCTCTAGCCCCGAGCAGTACTTC. Translation: CASSAVSSPEQYF.

The gene calls are TRBV4-1 and TRBJ2-2, with 9 nucleotides matching TRBD1. The V gene's germline CDR1 is MGHRA and CDR2 YSYEKL. J was trimmed by 0 bases and V by 4 bases; bases with no gene match: 21. The CDR3 is made up of 22 amino acids. CDR3 DNA sequence: TGCGCCAGCAGCCGTCGCATGAACGTTGGGGGACAGGGAACCTCGAACACCGGGGAGCTGTTTTTT. Residues: CASSRRMNVGGQGTSNTGELFF.

The J gene is TRBJ2-3, the V gene TRBV7-2; tentatively, D is TRBD2 (5 bases). This CDR3 contains 15 residues. V lost 0 bases to trimming and J lost 4 bases, with 11 bases between them. From germline, CDR1 is SGHTA and CDR2 FQGNSA. CDR3 amino acids: CASSLASLAPDTQYF. Here the CDR3 DNA reads TGTGCCAGCAGCTTAGCGTCGCTAGCCCCAGATACGCAGTATTTT.

The gene calls are TRBV27 and TRBJ2-7; maybe TRBD2 (5 bases). Germline V CDR1 and CDR2: MNHEY, SMNVEV (reference sequence). V lost 6 bases and J 1 base, leaving 13 bases between the germline ends. This CDR3 contains 14 residues. The CDR3 DNA reads as TGTGCCAGCAGGCAGACGGGGATGTCCTACGAGCAGTACTTC. This codes for CASRQTGMSYEQYF.